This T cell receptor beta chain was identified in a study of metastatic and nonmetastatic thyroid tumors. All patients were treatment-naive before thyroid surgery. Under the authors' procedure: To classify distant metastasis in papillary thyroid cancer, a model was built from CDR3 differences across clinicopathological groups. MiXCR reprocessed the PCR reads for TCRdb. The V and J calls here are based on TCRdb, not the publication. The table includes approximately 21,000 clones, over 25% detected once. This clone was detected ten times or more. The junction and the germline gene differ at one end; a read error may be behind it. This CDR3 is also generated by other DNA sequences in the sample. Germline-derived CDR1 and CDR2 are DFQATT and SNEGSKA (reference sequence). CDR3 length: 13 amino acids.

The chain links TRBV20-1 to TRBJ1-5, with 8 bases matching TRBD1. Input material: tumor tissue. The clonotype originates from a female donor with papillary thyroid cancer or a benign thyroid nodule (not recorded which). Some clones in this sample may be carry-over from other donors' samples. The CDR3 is CSASSGGNQPQHF. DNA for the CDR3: TGCAGTGCTAGTTCAGGGGGCAATCAGCCCCAGCATTTC.